This entry features one TCR beta chain sequence. This record comes from a study of blood T cell repertoires in COVID-19. Across the whole study: Collection of acute and convalescent COVID-19 samples took place in the United States, Italy and Spain.

As originally analysed: Amplification of reference gene primers was used by the study to estimate nucleated cell counts. Using immunoSEQ multiplex PCR, the repertoire was profiled, and TCRdb retains in-frame clones only, with some absent. V and J calls plus clone size are reproduced from that table; the DNA served to infer D and trimming. Of around 100,000 clones listed, around four fifths are singletons. Germline V gives CDR1 SGHTA, CDR2 FQGNSA. CDR3 length: 14 amino acids. The V gene lost 0 bases and the J gene lost 1 base, with 6 bases spanning the gap. The chain recombines TRBV7-2 with TRBJ2-5; D unclear. The sequence came from a man aged 50-60 years with active or convalescent COVID-19. Sequencing input: peripheral blood. Written as DNA, the CDR3 is TGTGCCAGCAGCTTAGCCGCCAGCCAAGAGACCCAGTACTTC. Protein product: CASSLAASQETQYF.